A single sample is the source of the 7 T cell receptor beta chains below, sequenced in a study of beta chain features in type 1 diabetes. Expressed TCRB transcripts were sequenced because the entire RNA isolate underwent reverse transcription. TCRdb keeps only in-frame clones here, not all; method: immunoSEQ multiplex PCR. The sample has about 150,000 clones; approximately 9.2% are singletons. Material for sequencing was central memory CD4+ T cells from blood. The receptor set was obtained from a man between 18 and 35 years old in good health.

This clone was observed a handful of times. V and J are TRBV28 and TRBJ2-1, with 12 bases matching TRBD2. The CDR3 is 15 residues long. The germline CDR1 and CDR2 sequences are MDHEN and SYDVKM. Losses at the gene ends were 3 bases for V and 7 bases for J; bases not matched to a gene: 4. CDR3 nucleotide sequence: TGTGCCAGCAGTTTTCTAGCGGGGGGGCCGAATGAGCAGTTCTTC. Protein: CASSFLAGGPNEQFF.

The chain employs TRBV7-9 and TRBJ1-2; tentatively, D is TRBD1 (5 bases). This CDR3 region has 11 residues. The germline CDR1 and CDR2 sequences are SEHNR and FQNEAQ (reference sequence). Trimming took off 5 bases at V and 6 bases at J, with 7 bases between the two ends. The chain's CDR3 is CASSKQDGYTF. The DNA of the CDR3 is TGTGCCAGCAGCAAACAGGATGGCTACACCTTC.

CDR3 in DNA: TGTGCCAGCAGTTACTCAAGGATGGGGGGCACTGAAGCTTTCTTT. This encodes CASSYSRMGGTEAFF. V is TRBV6-5 and J is TRBJ1-1; weak D call: TRBD1 (5 bases). V was cut by 0 bases and J by 4 bases, with 12 bases left in between. Germline V gives CDR1 MNHEY, CDR2 SVGAGI. This CDR3 comprises 15 residues.

This clone came up many times. The chain combines TRBV27 with TRBJ2-5, with D unclear. Trimming removed 6 bases at V and 2 bases at J, with 13 bases between. The CDR3 sequence is 14 residues long. Germline V CDR1 and CDR2: MNHEY, SMNVEV (reference sequence). CDR3 sequence reads: CASSLHANQETQYF. CDR3 nucleotides: TGTGCCAGCAGCTTGCACGCGAATCAAGAGACCCAGTACTTC.

The table lists this clone with a few counts. The rearrangement links TRBV7-2 to TRBJ2-3, with 9 bases that match TRBD1. Germline V CDR1 and CDR2: SGHTA, FQGNSA. This CDR3 spans 15 amino acids. V was pared by 5 bases and J by 4 bases, with 7 bases of the junction left unmatched. The CDR3 DNA follows: TGTGCCAGCAGCCCCTGGACAGGGGCTCCAGATACGCAGTATTTT. Amino acid sequence: CASSPWTGAPDTQYF.

The V call is TRBV4-2, the J call TRBJ2-5, with D possibly being TRBD1 (6 bases). The CDR3 loop spans 15 amino acids. Germline V lookup: CDR1 LGHNA, CDR2 YNFKEQ. Trimming took 0 bases from V and 4 from J, leaving 12 bases between them. CDR3 nucleotides: TGTGCCAGCAGCCAAGATCAAGGCAGGGGAGAGACCCAGTACTTC. Its protein is CASSQDQGRGETQYF.

The J gene is TRBJ2-5, the V gene TRBV25-1, with D possibly matching TRBD1 (6 bases). The CDR3 is 13 amino acids. V gave up 3 bases and J gave up 6 bases, with 11 bases separating them. Germline values: CDR1 MGHDK, CDR2 SYGVNS. CDR3 in DNA: TGTGCCAGCAGTGATACGGACAGACAGACCCAGTACTTC. Its protein is CASSDTDRQTQYF.